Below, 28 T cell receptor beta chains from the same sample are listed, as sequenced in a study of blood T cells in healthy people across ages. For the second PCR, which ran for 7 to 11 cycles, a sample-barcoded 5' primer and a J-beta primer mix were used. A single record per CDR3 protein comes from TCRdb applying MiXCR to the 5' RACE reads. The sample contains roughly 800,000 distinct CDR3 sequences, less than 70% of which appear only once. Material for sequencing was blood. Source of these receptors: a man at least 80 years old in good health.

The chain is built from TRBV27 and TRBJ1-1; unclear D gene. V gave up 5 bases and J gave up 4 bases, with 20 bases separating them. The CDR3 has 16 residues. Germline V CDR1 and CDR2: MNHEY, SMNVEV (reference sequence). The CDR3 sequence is CASSPRPGPRSTEAFF. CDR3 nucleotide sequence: TGTGCCAGCAGTCCAAGGCCTGGTCCCCGGAGCACTGAAGCTTTCTTT.

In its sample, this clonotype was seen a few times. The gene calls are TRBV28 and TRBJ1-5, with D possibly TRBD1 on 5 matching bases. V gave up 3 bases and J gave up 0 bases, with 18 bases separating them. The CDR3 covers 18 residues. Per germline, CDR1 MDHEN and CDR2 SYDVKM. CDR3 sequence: CASSFPSGHRGSNQPQHF. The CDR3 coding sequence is TGTGCCAGCAGTTTCCCCTCCGGGCATAGGGGTAGCAATCAGCCCCAGCATTTT.

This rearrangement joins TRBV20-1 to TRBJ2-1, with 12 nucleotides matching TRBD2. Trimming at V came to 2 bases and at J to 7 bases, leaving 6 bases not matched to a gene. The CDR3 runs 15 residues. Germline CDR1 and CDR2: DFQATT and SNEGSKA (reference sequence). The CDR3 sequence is CSARLAGGPINEQFF. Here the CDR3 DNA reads TGCAGTGCTAGACTAGCGGGAGGGCCCATTAATGAGCAGTTCTTC.

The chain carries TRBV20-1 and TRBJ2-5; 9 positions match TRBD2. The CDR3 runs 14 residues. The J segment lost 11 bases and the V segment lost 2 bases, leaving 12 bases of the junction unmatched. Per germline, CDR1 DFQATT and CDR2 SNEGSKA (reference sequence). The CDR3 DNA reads TGCAGTGCTAGAAACGCGGGAGGGCCGAGGGAGCAGTACTTC. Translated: CSARNAGGPREQYF.

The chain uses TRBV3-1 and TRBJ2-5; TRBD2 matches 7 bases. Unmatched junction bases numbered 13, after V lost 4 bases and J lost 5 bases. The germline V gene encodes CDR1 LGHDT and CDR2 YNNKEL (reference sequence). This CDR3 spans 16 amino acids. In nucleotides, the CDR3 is TGTGCCAGCAGCCCTGGACTAGATAGTATCCGGGAGACCCAGTACTTC. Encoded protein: CASSPGLDSIRETQYF.

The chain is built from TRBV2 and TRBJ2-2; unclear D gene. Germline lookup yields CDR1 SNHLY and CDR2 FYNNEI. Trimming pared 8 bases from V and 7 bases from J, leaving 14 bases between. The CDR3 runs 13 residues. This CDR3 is CASFAPGNGELFF. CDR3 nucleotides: TGTGCCAGCTTTGCCCCCGGAAACGGGGAGCTGTTTTTT. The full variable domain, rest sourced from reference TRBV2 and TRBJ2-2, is EPEVTQTPSHQVTQMGQEVILRCVPISNHLYFYWYRQILGQKVEFLVSFYNNEISEKSEIFDDQFSVERPDGSNFTLKIRSTKLEDSAMYFCASFAPGNGELFFGEGSRLTVL.

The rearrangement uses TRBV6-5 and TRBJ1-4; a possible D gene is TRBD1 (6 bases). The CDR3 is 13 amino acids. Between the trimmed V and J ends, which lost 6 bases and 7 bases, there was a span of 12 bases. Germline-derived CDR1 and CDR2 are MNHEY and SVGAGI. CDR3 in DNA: TGTGCCAGCAGCCAGGGGAAGGGTGAAAAACTGTTTTTT. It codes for CASSQGKGEKLFF.

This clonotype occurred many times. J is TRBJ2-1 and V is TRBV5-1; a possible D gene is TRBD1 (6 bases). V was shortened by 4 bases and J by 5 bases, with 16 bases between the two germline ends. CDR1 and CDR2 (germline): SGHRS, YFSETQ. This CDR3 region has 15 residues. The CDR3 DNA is TGCGCCAGCAGCGGGGACACGCAGCTGAACAATGAGCAGTTCTTC. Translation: CASSGDTQLNNEQFF. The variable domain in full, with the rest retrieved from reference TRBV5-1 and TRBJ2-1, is KAGVTQTPRYLIKTRGQQVTLSCSPISGHRSVSWYQQTPGQGLQFLFEYFSETQRNKGNFPGRFSGRQFSNSRSEMNVSTLELGDSALYLCASSGDTQLNNEQFFGPGTRLTVL.

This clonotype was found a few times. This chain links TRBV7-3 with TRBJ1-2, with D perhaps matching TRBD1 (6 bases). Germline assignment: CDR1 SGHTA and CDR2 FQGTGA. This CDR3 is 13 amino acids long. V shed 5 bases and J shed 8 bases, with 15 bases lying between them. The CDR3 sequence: CASSTTGQGGYTF. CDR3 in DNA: TGTGCCAGCAGCACGACAGGCCAGGGAGGCTACACCTTC.

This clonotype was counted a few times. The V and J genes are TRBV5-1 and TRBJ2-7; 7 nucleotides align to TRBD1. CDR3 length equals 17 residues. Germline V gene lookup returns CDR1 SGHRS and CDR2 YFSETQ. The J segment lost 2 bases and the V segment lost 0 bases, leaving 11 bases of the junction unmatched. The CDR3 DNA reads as TGCGCCAGCAGCTTGGGGAAACACGGACAGGTAGCCTACGAGCAGTACTTC. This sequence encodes CASSLGKHGQVAYEQYF.

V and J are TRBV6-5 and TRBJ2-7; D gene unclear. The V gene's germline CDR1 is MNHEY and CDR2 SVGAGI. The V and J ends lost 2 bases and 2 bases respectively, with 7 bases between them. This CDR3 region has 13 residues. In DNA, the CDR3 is TGTGCCAGCAGTTACGGAGCACCCTACGAGCAGTACTTC. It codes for CASSYGAPYEQYF.

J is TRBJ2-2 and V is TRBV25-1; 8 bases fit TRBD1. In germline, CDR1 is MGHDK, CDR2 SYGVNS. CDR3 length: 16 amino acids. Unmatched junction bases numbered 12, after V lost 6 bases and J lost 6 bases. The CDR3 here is CASRKGAGGSSGELFF. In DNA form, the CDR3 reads TGTGCCAGCAGGAAAGGGGCAGGGGGCTCATCCGGGGAGCTGTTTTTT.

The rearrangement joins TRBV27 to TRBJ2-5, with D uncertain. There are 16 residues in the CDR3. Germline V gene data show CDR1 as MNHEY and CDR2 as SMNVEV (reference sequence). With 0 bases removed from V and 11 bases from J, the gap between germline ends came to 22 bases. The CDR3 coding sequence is TGTGCCAGCAGTTTATCTGCCGGAGTCAGGTACAATGAGCAGTACTTC. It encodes CASSLSAGVRYNEQYF.

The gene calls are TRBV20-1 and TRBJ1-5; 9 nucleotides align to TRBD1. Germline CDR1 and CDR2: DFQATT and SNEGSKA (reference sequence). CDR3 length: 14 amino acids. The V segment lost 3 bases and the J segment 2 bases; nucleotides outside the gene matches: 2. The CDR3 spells CSARTGGRNQPQHF. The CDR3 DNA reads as TGCAGTGCTAGGACAGGGGGTCGCAATCAGCCCCAGCATTTT.

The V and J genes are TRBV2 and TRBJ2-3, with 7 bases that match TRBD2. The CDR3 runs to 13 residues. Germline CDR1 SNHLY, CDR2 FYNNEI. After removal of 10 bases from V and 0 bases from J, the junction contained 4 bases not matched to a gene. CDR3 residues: CAIQRGSTDTQYF. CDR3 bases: TGTGCCATTCAGCGGGGAAGCACAGATACGCAGTATTTT. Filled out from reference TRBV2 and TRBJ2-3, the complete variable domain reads EPEVTQTPSHQVTQMGQEVILRCVPISNHLYFYWYRQILGQKVEFLVSFYNNEISEKSEIFDDQFSVERPDGSNFTLKIRSTKLEDSAMYFCAIQRGSTDTQYFGPGTRLTVL.

CDR3 in amino acids: CASSADTSGRAGAYF. The CDR3 nucleotides are TGTGCCAGCTCAGCCGACACTAGCGGGAGGGCCGGTGCGTATTTT. The V gene is TRBV18, the J gene TRBJ2-3, with TRBD2 matching over 13 bases. CDR3 length: 15 residues. The V gene's germline CDR1 is KGHSH and CDR2 LQKENI. The junction had 13 bases not matched to a gene; V was cut back by 5 bases and J by 14 bases.

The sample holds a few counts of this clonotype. This CDR3 is CASSAPYEQFF. CDR3 nucleotide sequence: TGTGCCAGCAGTGCTCCCTATGAGCAGTTCTTC. The chain links TRBV2 to TRBJ2-1; D is unresolved. The CDR3 loop spans 11 amino acids. CDR1 is SNHLY, CDR2 FYNNEI, per germline. Trimming shortened V by 4 bases and J by 8 bases, and 6 bases separated the two germline ends.

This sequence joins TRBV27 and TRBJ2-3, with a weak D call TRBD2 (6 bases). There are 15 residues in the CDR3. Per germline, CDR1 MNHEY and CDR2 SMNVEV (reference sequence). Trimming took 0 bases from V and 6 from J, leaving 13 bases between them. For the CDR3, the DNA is TGTGCCAGCAGTTTATCGCCTAGCGTTTTGGATACGCAGTATTTT. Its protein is CASSLSPSVLDTQYF.

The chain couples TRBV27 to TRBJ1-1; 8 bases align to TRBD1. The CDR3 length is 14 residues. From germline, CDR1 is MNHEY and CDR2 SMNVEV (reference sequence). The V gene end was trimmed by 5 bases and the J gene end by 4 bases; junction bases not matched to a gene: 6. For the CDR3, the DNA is TGTGCCAGCAGTCGTACCACAGGGGGCACTGAAGCTTTCTTT. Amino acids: CASSRTTGGTEAFF.

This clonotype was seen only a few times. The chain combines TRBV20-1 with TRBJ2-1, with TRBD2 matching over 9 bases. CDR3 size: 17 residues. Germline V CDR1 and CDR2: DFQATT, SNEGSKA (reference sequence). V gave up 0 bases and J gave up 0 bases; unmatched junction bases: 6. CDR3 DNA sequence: TGCAGTGCTAGAGACCCTAGCGGGAAGAGCTCCTACAATGAGCAGTTCTTC. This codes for CSARDPSGKSSYNEQFF.

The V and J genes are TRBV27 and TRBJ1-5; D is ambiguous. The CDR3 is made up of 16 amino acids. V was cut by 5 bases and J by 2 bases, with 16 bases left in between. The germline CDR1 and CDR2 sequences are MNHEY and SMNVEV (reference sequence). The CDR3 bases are TGTGCCAGCAGTCCCCTGCAGAGAGGTCGCAATCAGCCCCAGCATTTT. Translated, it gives CASSPLQRGRNQPQHF.

The CDR3 loop is CASSENGPVAYF. The CDR3 DNA sequence: TGTGCCAGCAGTGAAAATGGCCCAGTCGCGTATTTT. This chain uses TRBV6-1 with TRBJ2-3; no definite D call. This CDR3 spans 12 amino acids. Germline loops: CDR1 MNHNS, CDR2 SASEGT. The V and J ends lost 2 bases and 14 bases respectively, with 14 bases between them.

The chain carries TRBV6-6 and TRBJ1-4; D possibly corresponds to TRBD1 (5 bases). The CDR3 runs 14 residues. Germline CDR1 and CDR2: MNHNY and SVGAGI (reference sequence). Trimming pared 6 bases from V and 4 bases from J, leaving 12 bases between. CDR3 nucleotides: TGTGCCAGCAGAAGTGGGGGATATAATGAAAAACTGTTTTTT. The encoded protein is CASRSGGYNEKLFF.

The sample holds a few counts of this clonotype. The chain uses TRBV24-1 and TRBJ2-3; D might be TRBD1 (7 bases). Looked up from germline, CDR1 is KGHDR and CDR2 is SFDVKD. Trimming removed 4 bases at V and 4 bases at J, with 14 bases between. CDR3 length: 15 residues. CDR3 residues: CATSEEGALADTQYF. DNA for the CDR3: TGTGCCACCAGTGAGGAGGGGGCGCTTGCAGATACGCAGTATTTT.

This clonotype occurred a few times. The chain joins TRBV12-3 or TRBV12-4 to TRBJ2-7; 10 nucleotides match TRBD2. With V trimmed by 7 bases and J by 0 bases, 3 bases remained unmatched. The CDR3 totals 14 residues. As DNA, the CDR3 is TGTGCCAGCAAGAAGCGGGAGGGCTCCTACGAGCAGTACTTC. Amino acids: CASKKREGSYEQYF.

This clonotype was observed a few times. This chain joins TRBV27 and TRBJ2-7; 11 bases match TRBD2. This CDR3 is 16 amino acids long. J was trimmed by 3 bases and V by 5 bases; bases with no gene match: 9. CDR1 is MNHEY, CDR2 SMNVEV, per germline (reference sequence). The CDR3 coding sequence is TGTGCCAGCAGTATACTTAGCGGGAGGGCAAACTACGAGCAGTACTTC. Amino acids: CASSILSGRANYEQYF.

The CDR3 sequence is CASSRDRRTSASYEQYF. The CDR3, as DNA: TGTGCCAGCAGCAGAGACCGTCGGACTAGCGCCTCCTACGAGCAGTACTTC. This chain connects TRBV9 to TRBJ2-7, with 9 bases fitting TRBD2. CDR1 is SGDLS, CDR2 YYNGEE, per germline. V lost 4 bases and J lost 0; bases outside the gene matches: 11. The CDR3 is 17 amino acids.

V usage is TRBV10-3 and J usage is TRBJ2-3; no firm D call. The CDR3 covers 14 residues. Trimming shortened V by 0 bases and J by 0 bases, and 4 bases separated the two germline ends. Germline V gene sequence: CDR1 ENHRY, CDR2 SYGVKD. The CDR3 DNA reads TGTGCCATCAGTGAGTCCCGCAGCACAGATACGCAGTATTTT. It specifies CAISESRSTDTQYF.